The next 8 T cell receptor beta chains were all read from a single sample in a study of T cell clonality in common variable immunodeficiency. Produced via immunoSEQ multiplex PCR; TCRdb's table is partial and in-frame only. Sampling found 25,000 to 30,000 clones, none seen once. Study findings and constraints: In common variable immunodeficiency, TCR beta chains reportedly carried fewer deletions and N-nucleotide insertions.

What these receptors recognize is not known. The sequenced material came from peripheral blood mononuclear cells. These receptors all stem from a human donor with common variable immunodeficiency.

This clone has more than one count but fewer than ten. With the read ending 3 residues before the CDR3 end, the germline J gene is used to fill in that end. V usage is TRBV7-3 and J usage is TRBJ2-7; D not certain. Germline CDR1 SGHTA, CDR2 FQGTGA. Trimming took off 5 bases at V and 1 base at J, with 9 bases between the two ends. There are 13 residues in the CDR3. The CDR3 protein is CASSPPGSYEQYF. The CDR3 DNA, read in part, is TGTGCCAGCAGCCCCCCGGGTTCCTACGAG.

This clone was observed a handful of times. The chain's CDR3 is CASSPFYQGMNTGELFF. The sequenced CDR3 bases are TGTGCCAGCTCACCATTCTATCAGGGGATGAACACCGGGGAG. The genes are TRBV18 and TRBJ2-2; D is perhaps TRBD1 (6 bases). Coverage ceases 3 residues before the CDR3 finishes, and the germline J gene fills in the end. The V end was cut by 2 bases, the J end by 1 base, with 14 bases between. The CDR3 sequence is 17 residues long. Germline V gene data show CDR1 as KGHSH and CDR2 as LQKENI.

This clone occurred many times. The read ends 3 residues early relative to the CDR3; the germline J gene fills the gap. V is TRBV10-1 and J is TRBJ2-3, with 10 bases that match TRBD2. Germline trimming cut 6 bases from V and 2 bases from J; bases unmatched to any gene: 14. The CDR3 has 18 amino acids. CDR1 is WNHNN and CDR2 is SYGVQD in the germline V gene (reference sequence). Incomplete CDR3 DNA: TGCGCCAGCAGCGGGGGAGCGGGAGGGCCGTCAACCACAGATACG. Encoded protein: CASSGGAGGPSTTDT. The full CDR3 reads CASSGGAGGPSTTDTQYF.

This clone has a handful of counts. Coverage ceases 3 residues before the CDR3 finishes, and the germline J gene fills in the end. The genes are TRBV7-2 and TRBJ2-5; 7 nucleotides line up with TRBD1. The length of the CDR3 is 14 residues. The V gene's germline CDR1 is SGHTA and CDR2 FQGNSA. Germline trimming cut 6 bases from V and 2 bases from J; bases unmatched to any gene: 6. This CDR3 is CASRGTVLQETQYF. The sequenced CDR3 bases are TGTGCCAGCAGGGGGACAGTTTTACAAGAGACC.

In its sample, this clone was seen a few times. The read halts 3 residues ahead of the CDR3 end, with the missing end drawn from the germline J gene. The chain uses TRBV19 and TRBJ1-5, with D perhaps matching TRBD1 (5 bases). This CDR3 is built from 15 residues. V dropped 1 base and J dropped 2 bases, with 9 bases sitting between them. Germline assignment: CDR1 LNHDA and CDR2 SQIVND (reference sequence). CDR3 DNA (partial): TGTGCCAGTAGTATAGGCAGGGAGGGCAATCAGCCC. Encoded protein: CASSIGREGNQP. The full CDR3 protein is CASSIGREGNQPQHF.

To note about this clone: The CDR3 is cut off 3 residues early in the read; its end comes from the germline J gene. The rearrangement uses TRBV19 and TRBJ2-2, with 7 bases that match TRBD1. J gave up 0 bases and V 4 bases, and 2 bases lay outside the gene matches. The CDR3 has 15 residues. CDR1 is LNHDA, CDR2 SQIVND, per germline (reference sequence). CDR3 amino acids: CASSRTGTNTGELFF. Partial CDR3 DNA: TGTGCCAGTAGTAGGACAGGAACGAACACCGGGGAG.

This clone was picked up many times. Coverage ceases 3 residues before the CDR3 finishes, and the germline J gene fills in the end. Other DNA sequences from this sample encode an identical CDR3 as well. V gene TRBV19 combines with J gene TRBJ2-5, with D possibly being TRBD1 or TRBD2 (5 bases each). Germline V gives CDR1 LNHDA, CDR2 SQIVND (reference sequence). This CDR3 has 13 residues. Trimming stripped 5 bases from V and 4 bases from J, with 11 bases between. The CDR3 here is CASSEGRGETQYF. The DNA read from the CDR3 is TGTGCCAGTAGTGAGGGGCGTGGAGAGACC.

This CDR3 reads CASHRLAGDEQYF. The sequenced part of the CDR3 DNA is TGTGCCAGCCACCGACTAGCGGGAGACGAG. This chain links TRBV11-1 with TRBJ2-7, with 12 nucleotides matching TRBD2. The DNA ends 3 residues before the CDR3 does, and the rest of the CDR3 is filled in from the germline J gene. Germline V CDR1 and CDR2: SGHAT, FQDESV (reference sequence). The junction had 4 bases not matched to a gene; V was cut back by 8 bases and J by 5 bases. The CDR3 runs to 13 residues.